The TCR beta chain under discussion was sequenced for a study of shared T cell receptors in the human thymus. V was shortened by 0 bases and J by 8 bases, with 16 bases between the two germline ends. Germline V gene lookup returns CDR1 LGHNA and CDR2 YNFKEQ. The CDR3 is 15 amino acids. Using immunoSEQ multiplex PCR, the repertoire was profiled, and TCRdb retains in-frame clones only, with some absent. This table has 640,000 or so clones, approximately 87% appearing once. The same specimen was also included in a second study, on human thymus T cells. That study reports: Related studies noted strongly shared thymic repertoires across unrelated people.

V gene TRBV4-2 combines with J gene TRBJ1-2, with D possibly TRBD1 on 6 matching bases. This TCR was recovered from a boy under two years old with a congenital heart defect. Sequencing used thymocytes. The CDR3 DNA sequence: TGTGCCAGCAGCCAAGAGGCGACAGGAGTTGGCGGCTACACCTTC. It encodes CASSQEATGVGGYTF.